One sample yielded the 20 T cell receptor beta chains listed below, sequenced in a study of cytomegalovirus exposure and HLA in healthy donors. This PCR relied on a set of 60 Vbeta primers and 13 Jbeta primers. TCRdb's copy holds only in-frame clones and misses some; the assay was immunoSEQ multiplex PCR. Found here are roughly 100,000 clones, 75% to 85% of them singletons; the top ten hold 2.1%. Source material: PBMCs. The source is a man aged 25 to 40 in good health and CMV-seronegative.

V is TRBV7-2 and J is TRBJ2-1; 9 bases match TRBD1. The CDR3 loop spans 15 amino acids. Germline V gene lookup returns CDR1 SGHTA and CDR2 FQGNSA. J was trimmed by 4 bases and V by 4 bases; bases with no gene match: 5. CDR3 loop: CASSSTGTGYNEQFF. In nucleotides, the CDR3 is TGTGCCAGCAGCTCAACCGGGACAGGGTACAATGAGCAGTTCTTC.

This sequence joins TRBV5-4 and TRBJ1-2, with a weak D call TRBD1 (5 bases). Trimming stripped 0 bases from V and 6 bases from J, with 9 bases between. The V gene's germline CDR1 is SGHNT and CDR2 YYREEE (reference sequence). The CDR3 runs to 13 residues. In nucleotides, the CDR3 is TGTGCCAGCAGCTTGGCAGGGAACCATGGCTACACCTTC. Translated, it gives CASSLAGNHGYTF.

The rearrangement uses TRBV6-5 and TRBJ1-2; the D gene is possibly TRBD1 (5 bases). The CDR3 contains 15 residues. The V gene lost 6 bases and the J gene lost 5 bases, with 19 bases spanning the gap. CDR1 is MNHEY and CDR2 is SVGAGI in the germline V gene. The chain's CDR3 is CASSPYPQGGYGYTF. The CDR3 DNA reads as TGTGCCAGCAGCCCCTACCCCCAGGGTGGGTATGGCTACACCTTC.

This clone was observed a single time. The chain links TRBV1 to TRBJ2-6; the table assigns TRBD1, which was not confirmed against the DNA. TRBV1 corresponds to a pseudogene. This CDR3 contains 17 residues. For the CDR3, the DNA is TGCACCAGCAGGCATCTACCCAAAGGGGCTGGGGCCAACGTCCTGACTTTC. Translated: CTSRHLPKGAGANVLTF.

CDR3 region: CASRLAGDQETQYF. The DNA of the CDR3 is TGTGCCAGCAGACTAGCGGGAGACCAAGAGACCCAGTACTTC. This chain uses TRBV25-1 with TRBJ2-5; TRBD2 agrees at 11 bases. Germline CDR1 and CDR2: MGHDK and SYGVNS. V was clipped by 6 bases and J by 0 bases; unmatched bases: 0. This CDR3 has 14 residues.

This chain connects TRBV9 to TRBJ1-2; no firm D call. This CDR3 region has 14 residues. V lost 0 bases and J 4 bases, leaving 10 bases between the germline ends. CDR1 is SGDLS and CDR2 is YYNGEE in the germline V gene. The CDR3 DNA reads TGTGCCAGCAGCGTAGTCGAGGGCGCCTATGGCTACACCTTC. Translation gives CASSVVEGAYGYTF. Drawing the rest from reference TRBV9 and TRBJ1-2, the complete variable domain is DSGVTQTPKHLITATGQRVTLRCSPRSGDLSVYWYQQSLDQGLQFLIQYYNGEERAKGNILERFSAQQFPDLHSELNLSSLELGDSALYFCASSVVEGAYGYTFGSGTRLTVV.

The chain has TRBV28 and TRBJ2-7, with TRBD2 identical over 11 bases. CDR1 MDHEN and CDR2 SYDVKM come from the germline V gene. The CDR3 totals 14 residues. Trimming cost V 8 bases and J 0 bases; bases outside gene matches: 3. The CDR3 reads CASRTSGSSYEQYF. The CDR3 DNA sequence: TGTGCCAGCCGAACTAGCGGGAGCTCCTACGAGCAGTACTTC.

V usage is TRBV7-9 and J usage is TRBJ2-7, with D perhaps matching TRBD1 (6 bases). The germline CDR1 and CDR2 sequences are SEHNR and FQNEAQ (reference sequence). This CDR3 spans 15 amino acids. V was shortened by 8 bases and J by 4 bases, with 21 bases between the two germline ends. Here the CDR3 DNA reads TGTGCCAGCGGGATCCAAAGGGGGTCCCGGTACGAGCAGTACTTC. Translating gives CASGIQRGSRYEQYF.

V usage is TRBV5-4 and J usage is TRBJ1-2, with TRBD1 identical over 9 bases. Per the germline V gene, CDR1 is SGHNT and CDR2 is YYREEE (reference sequence). Unmatched junction bases numbered 4, after V lost 4 bases and J lost 6 bases. The CDR3 consists of 13 residues. CDR3 residues: CASSPGQGHGYTF. The CDR3 nucleotides are TGTGCCAGCAGCCCAGGACAGGGGCATGGCTACACCTTC.

CDR3: CASTGTGDYTEAFF. The CDR3 DNA reads as TGTGCCAGTACCGGGACAGGGGACTACACTGAAGCTTTCTTT. This chain links TRBV19 with TRBJ1-1; 10 positions match TRBD1. Germline V gene lookup returns CDR1 LNHDA and CDR2 SQIVND (reference sequence). CDR3 length: 14 residues. The trim removed 7 bases at V and 3 bases at J, leaving 5 bases unmatched.

This clone was picked up one time. This chain links TRBV10-3 with TRBJ1-1, with 7 bases matching TRBD1. CDR1 ENHRY and CDR2 SYGVKD come from the germline V gene. V trimming: 6 bases; J trimming: 0 bases; junction bases outside the gene matches: 4. CDR3 length: 14 residues. This chain's CDR3 is CAISRTGLNTEAFF. Written as DNA, the CDR3 is TGTGCCATCAGCCGGACAGGACTGAACACTGAAGCTTTCTTT.

This chain uses TRBV11-3 with TRBJ2-2, with 13 bases lining up with TRBD2. This CDR3 comprises 16 residues. The V segment lost 5 bases and the J segment 3 bases; nucleotides outside the gene matches: 3. Germline CDR1 reads SGHNT; CDR2 reads YENEEA. The CDR3 is CASSPTSGRDTGELFF. The DNA for the CDR3 is TGTGCCAGCAGCCCTACTAGCGGGAGGGACACCGGGGAGCTGTTTTTT.

V and J are TRBV2 and TRBJ2-7, with 7 positions matching TRBD2. The germline V gene encodes CDR1 SNHLY and CDR2 FYNNEI. J lost 2 bases, V lost 6 bases, and 1 base had no gene match. The CDR3 extends over 12 amino acids. The CDR3 spells CASSGLAYEQYF. The CDR3 DNA is TGTGCCAGCAGCGGACTAGCCTACGAGCAGTACTTC.

This chain joins TRBV4-3 and TRBJ1-2; 8 bases agree with TRBD1. Germline CDR1 and CDR2: LGHNA and YSLEER. This CDR3 region has 14 residues. Trimming cost V 0 bases and J 4 bases; bases outside gene matches: 1. As DNA, the CDR3 is TGCGCCAGCAGCCAAGAGACAGGGGCCTATGGCTACACCTTC. Amino acids: CASSQETGAYGYTF.

V usage is TRBV4-1 and J usage is TRBJ2-7; TRBD2 matches 9 bases. Germline V CDR1 and CDR2: MGHRA, YSYEKL. J lost 6 bases, V lost 1 base, and 13 bases had no gene match. The CDR3 sequence is 17 residues long. The CDR3 loop is CASSQGGIGSGSGEQYF. The CDR3 bases are TGCGCCAGCAGCCAAGGGGGGATAGGTAGCGGGAGTGGCGAGCAGTACTTC.

The chain carries TRBV18 and TRBJ2-3; weak D call: TRBD2 (6 bases). This CDR3 is built from 15 residues. Germline V gene lookup returns CDR1 KGHSH and CDR2 LQKENI. The germline V and J ends were trimmed by 5 bases and 1 base, with 13 bases remaining between them. The CDR3 protein is CASSTGRGGTDTQYF. Here the CDR3 DNA reads TGTGCCAGCTCAACCGGGAGAGGCGGCACAGATACGCAGTATTTT.

The sample holds one count of this clone. V and J are TRBV23-1 and TRBJ1-3, with a possible D match to TRBD1 (5 bases). TRBV23-1 belongs to the ORF category, with a function that is uncertain. The CDR3 spans 16 residues. Trimming took off 4 bases at V and 0 bases at J, with 13 bases between the two ends. For the CDR3, the DNA is TGCGCCAGCAGTCCGGGGGAAGCCAACTCTGGAAACACCATATATTTT. It yields the protein CASSPGEANSGNTIYF.

V is TRBV7-9 and J is TRBJ2-5; D uncertain. V lost 1 base and J lost 1, with 7 bases in between. This CDR3 has 14 amino acids. The germline V gene encodes CDR1 SEHNR and CDR2 FQNEAQ (reference sequence). The DNA of the CDR3 is TGTGCCAGCAGCTTAGTGACACTCCAAGAGACCCAGTACTTC. Its translation: CASSLVTLQETQYF.

The chain recombines TRBV7-8 with TRBJ1-6; TRBD1 is a possible D gene (5 bases). The CDR3 has 15 residues. The V end was cut by 1 base, the J end by 5 bases, with 9 bases between. Germline lookup yields CDR1 SGHVS and CDR2 FQNEAQ. The CDR3 DNA reads TGTGCCAGCAGCTTAGGCAGGGTAGATAATTCACCCCTCCACTTT. Its translation: CASSLGRVDNSPLHF.

Here the CDR3 reads CASSSSGAAEAFF. Here the CDR3 DNA reads TGTGCCAGCAGCTCCTCAGGGGCGGCTGAAGCTTTCTTT. The rearrangement uses TRBV9 and TRBJ1-1, with D perhaps matching TRBD1 (6 bases). Looked up from germline, CDR1 is SGDLS and CDR2 is YYNGEE. There are 13 residues in the CDR3. The V gene lost 4 bases and the J gene lost 6 bases, with 13 bases spanning the gap. Using reference TRBV9 and TRBJ1-1 for the parts outside the CDR3, the full variable domain is DSGVTQTPKHLITATGQRVTLRCSPRSGDLSVYWYQQSLDQGLQFLIQYYNGEERAKGNILERFSAQQFPDLHSELNLSSLELGDSALYFCASSSSGAAEAFFGQGTRLTVV.